This T cell receptor delta chain was sequenced for a study of gammadelta T cells in human blood (dated by TCRdb to the early 2020s). Broad study findings and their caveats: According to the study, polyclonal expansion of innate gamma-delta T cells immediately after birth appeared to be driven by microbial exposure.

Taking its sample share into account, this clone is medium-sized (0.01 to 0.1%). Its cognate antigen has yet to be identified. No base qualities exist here, and no much larger clone lies one base off it. The CDR3 spans 20 residues, from the cysteine through the phenylalanine. The entry retains the CDR3 DNA only, 60 bases that are in frame from base 1. The germline V gene sets CDR1 to TSWWSYY and CDR2 to QGS. Ends trimmed: V by 3 bases, J by 0 bases; bases unmatched to a gene: 19. Library generation was performed with RT-PCR. The instrument given in TCRdb is Illumina MiSeq. Identical DNA sequences were merged into single rows after TCRdb reprocessed the public reads with CATT. The table for this sample lists around 1,500 delta-chain clones; 15% to 20% of them were counted only once. 10% of the sample comes from the top ten.

The rearranged segments are TRDV1 and TRDJ1, and 7 bases in between align with TRDD3. The sequenced sample consisted of non-Vgamma9Vdelta2 gamma-delta T cells from infant blood. This TCR was sampled from a human donor. The CDR3 protein: CALGDTVSHMRDTYTDKLIF. The nucleotide sequence is given as TGTGCTCTTGGGGACACCGTTTCCCACATGAGGGATACCTACACCGATAAACTCATCTTT.